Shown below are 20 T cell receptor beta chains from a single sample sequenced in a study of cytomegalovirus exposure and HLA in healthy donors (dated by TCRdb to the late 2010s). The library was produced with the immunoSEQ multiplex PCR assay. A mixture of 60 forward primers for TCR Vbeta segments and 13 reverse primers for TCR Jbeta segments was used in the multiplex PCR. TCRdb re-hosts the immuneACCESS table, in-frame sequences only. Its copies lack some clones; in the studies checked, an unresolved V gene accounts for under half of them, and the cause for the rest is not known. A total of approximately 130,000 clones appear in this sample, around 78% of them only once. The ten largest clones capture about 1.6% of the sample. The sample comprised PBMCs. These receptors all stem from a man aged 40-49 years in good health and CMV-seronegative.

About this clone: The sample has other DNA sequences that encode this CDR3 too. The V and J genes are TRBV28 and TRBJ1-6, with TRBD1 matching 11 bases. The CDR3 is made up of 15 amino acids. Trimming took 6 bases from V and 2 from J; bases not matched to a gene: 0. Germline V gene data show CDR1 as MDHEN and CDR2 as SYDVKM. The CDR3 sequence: CASRGQGAYNSPLHF. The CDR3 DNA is TGTGCCAGCAGGGGACAGGGGGCCTATAATTCACCCCTCCACTTT.

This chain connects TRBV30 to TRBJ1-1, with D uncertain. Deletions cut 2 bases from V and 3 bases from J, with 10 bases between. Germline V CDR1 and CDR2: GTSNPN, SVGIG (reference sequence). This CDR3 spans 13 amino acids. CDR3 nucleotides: TGTGCCTGGAGTCCCGGGGAGGACACTGAAGCTTTCTTT. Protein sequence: CAWSPGEDTEAFF.

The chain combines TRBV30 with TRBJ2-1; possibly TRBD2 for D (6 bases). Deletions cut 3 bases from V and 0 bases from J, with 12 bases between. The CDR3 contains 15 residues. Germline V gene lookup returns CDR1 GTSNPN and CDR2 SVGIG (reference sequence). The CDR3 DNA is TGTGCCTGGAGGATTGGCGGGAACTCCTACAATGAGCAGTTCTTC. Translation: CAWRIGGNSYNEQFF.

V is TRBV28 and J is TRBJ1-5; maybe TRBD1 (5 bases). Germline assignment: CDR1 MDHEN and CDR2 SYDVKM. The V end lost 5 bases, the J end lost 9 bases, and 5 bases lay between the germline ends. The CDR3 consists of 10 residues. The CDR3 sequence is CASSTGPQHF. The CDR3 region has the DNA TGTGCCAGCAGTACAGGGCCCCAGCATTTT.

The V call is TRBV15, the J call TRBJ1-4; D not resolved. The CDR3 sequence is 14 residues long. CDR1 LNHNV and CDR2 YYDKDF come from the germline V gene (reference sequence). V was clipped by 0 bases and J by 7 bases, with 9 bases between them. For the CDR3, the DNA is TGTGCCACCAGCAGAGATCGACTGGTTGAAAAACTGTTTTTT. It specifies CATSRDRLVEKLFF.

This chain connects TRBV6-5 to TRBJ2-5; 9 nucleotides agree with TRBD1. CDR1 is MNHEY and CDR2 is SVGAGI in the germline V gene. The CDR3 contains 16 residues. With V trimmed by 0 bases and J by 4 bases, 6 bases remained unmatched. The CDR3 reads CASSYSIGTGSETQYF. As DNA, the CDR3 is TGTGCCAGCAGTTACTCGATTGGGACAGGGTCAGAGACCCAGTACTTC.

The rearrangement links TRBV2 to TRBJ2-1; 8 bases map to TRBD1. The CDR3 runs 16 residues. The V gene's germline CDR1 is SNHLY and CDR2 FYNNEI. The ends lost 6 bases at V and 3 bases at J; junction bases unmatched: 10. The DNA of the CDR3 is TGTGCCAGCAGCGACCGACAGGGGTTATTCTACAATGAGCAGTTCTTC. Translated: CASSDRQGLFYNEQFF.

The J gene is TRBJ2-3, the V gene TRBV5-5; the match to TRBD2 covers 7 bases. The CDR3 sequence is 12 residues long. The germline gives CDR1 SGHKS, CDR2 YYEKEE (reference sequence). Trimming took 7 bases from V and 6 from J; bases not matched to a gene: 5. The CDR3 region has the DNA TGTGCCAGCCGGATGGGGGGGGATACGCAGTATTTT. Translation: CASRMGGDTQYF.

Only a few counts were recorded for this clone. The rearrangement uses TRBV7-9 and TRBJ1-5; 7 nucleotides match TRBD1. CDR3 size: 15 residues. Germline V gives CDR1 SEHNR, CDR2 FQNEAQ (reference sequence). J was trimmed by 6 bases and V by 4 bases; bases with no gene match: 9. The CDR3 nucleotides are TGTGCCAGCAGCTCAGCGGACAGGCCCCGTCAGCCCCAGCATTTT. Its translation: CASSSADRPRQPQHF.

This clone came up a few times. The CDR3 protein is CASSSPSGGENTGELFF. The DNA for the CDR3 is TGTGCCAGCAGCTCTCCTAGCGGGGGCGAGAACACCGGGGAGCTGTTTTTT. The chain has TRBV9 and TRBJ2-2; 10 positions agree with TRBD2. CDR3 length equals 17 residues. The ends lost 4 bases at V and 1 base at J; junction bases unmatched: 7. From germline, CDR1 is SGDLS and CDR2 YYNGEE.

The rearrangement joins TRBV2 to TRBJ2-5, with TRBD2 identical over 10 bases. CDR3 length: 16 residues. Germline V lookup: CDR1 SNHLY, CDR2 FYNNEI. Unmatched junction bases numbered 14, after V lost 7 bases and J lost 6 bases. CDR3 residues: CASIQFSGGAFQTQYF. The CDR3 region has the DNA TGTGCCAGCATTCAATTCAGCGGGGGGGCGTTTCAGACCCAGTACTTC.

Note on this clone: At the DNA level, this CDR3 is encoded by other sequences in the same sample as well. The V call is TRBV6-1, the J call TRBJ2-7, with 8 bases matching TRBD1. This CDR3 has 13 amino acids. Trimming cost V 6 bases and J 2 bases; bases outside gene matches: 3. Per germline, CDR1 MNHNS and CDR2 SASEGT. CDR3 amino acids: CASRGQGAYEQYF. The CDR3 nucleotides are TGTGCCAGCAGAGGACAGGGAGCCTACGAGCAGTACTTC.

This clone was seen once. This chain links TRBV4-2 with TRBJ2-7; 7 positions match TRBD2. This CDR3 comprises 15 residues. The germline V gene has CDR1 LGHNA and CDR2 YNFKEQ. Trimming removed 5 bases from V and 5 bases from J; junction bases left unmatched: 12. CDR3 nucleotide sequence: TGTGCCAGCAGCGTTGGGAGCGGGGCACTGGACGAGCAGTACTTC. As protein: CASSVGSGALDEQYF.

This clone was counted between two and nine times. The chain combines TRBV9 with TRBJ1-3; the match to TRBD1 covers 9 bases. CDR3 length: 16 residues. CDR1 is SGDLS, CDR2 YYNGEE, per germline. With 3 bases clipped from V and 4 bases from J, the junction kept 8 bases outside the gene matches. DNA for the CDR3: TGTGCCAGCAGCGAGGGGACAGGGAGTTCCGGAAACACCATATATTTT. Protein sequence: CASSEGTGSSGNTIYF.

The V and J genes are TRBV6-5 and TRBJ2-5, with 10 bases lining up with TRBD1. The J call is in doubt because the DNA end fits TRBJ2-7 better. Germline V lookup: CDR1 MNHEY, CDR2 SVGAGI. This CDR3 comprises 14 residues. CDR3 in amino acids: CASSPGTGVYEQYF. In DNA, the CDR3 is TGTGCCAGCAGTCCCGGGACAGGGGTCTACGAGCAGTACTTC.

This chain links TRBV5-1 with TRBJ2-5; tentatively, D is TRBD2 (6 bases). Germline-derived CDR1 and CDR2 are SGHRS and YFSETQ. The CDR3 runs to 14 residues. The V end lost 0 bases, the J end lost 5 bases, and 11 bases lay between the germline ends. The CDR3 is CASSLVGGGETQYF. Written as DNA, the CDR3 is TGCGCCAGCAGCTTGGTCGGAGGAGGGGAGACCCAGTACTTC. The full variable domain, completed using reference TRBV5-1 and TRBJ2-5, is KAGVTQTPRYLIKTRGQQVTLSCSPISGHRSVSWYQQTPGQGLQFLFEYFSETQRNKGNFPGRFSGRQFSNSRSEMNVSTLELGDSALYLCASSLVGGGETQYFGPGTRLLVL.

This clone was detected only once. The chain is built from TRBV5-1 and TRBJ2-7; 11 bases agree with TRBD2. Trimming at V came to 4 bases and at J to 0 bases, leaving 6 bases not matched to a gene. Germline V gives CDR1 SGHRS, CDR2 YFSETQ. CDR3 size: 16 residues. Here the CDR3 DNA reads TGCGCCAGCAGCAGGACCGGGACTAGCGGCTCCTACGAGCAGTACTTC. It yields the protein CASSRTGTSGSYEQYF.

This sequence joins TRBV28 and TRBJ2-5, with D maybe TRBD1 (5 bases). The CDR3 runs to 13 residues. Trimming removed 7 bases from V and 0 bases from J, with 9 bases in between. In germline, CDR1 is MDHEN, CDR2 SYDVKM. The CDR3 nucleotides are TGTGCCAGCACCCTCAGGGACCAAGAGACCCAGTACTTC. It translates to CASTLRDQETQYF. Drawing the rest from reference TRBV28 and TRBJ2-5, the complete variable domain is DVKVTQSSRYLVKRTGEKVFLECVQDMDHENMFWYRQDPGLGLRLIYFSYDVKMKEKGDIPEGYSVSREKKERFSLILESASTNQTSMYLCASTLRDQETQYFGPGTRLLVL.

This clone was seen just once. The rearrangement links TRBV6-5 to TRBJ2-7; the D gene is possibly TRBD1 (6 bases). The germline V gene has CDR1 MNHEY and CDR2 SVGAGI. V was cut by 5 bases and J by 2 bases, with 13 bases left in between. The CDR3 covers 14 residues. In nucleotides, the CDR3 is TGTGCCAGCAGTGCTCGGACAGCGACCTACGAGCAGTACTTC. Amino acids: CASSARTATYEQYF.

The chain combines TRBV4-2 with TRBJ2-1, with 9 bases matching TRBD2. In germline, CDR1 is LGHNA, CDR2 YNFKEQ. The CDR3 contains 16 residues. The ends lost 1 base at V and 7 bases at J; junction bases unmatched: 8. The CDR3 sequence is CASSQVAGAVRNEQFF. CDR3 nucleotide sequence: TGTGCCAGCAGCCAAGTAGCGGGAGCGGTTAGAAATGAGCAGTTCTTC.